The 9 T cell receptor beta chains below were found in one sample sequenced in a study of T cell responses to AZD1222 COVID-19 vaccine. TCRdb's copy holds only in-frame clones and misses some; the assay was immunoSEQ multiplex PCR. The sample consists of more than 95,000 clones, approximately 89% of them appearing once. This sample comprised peripheral blood, obtained 28 days after the second AZD1222 dose. Source of these receptors: an adult who received the AZD1222 COVID-19 vaccine.

This clone occurred once. The rearrangement links TRBV5-1 to TRBJ2-1; no definite D call. V gave up 1 base and J gave up 1 base, with 12 bases separating them. This CDR3 contains 16 residues. In germline, CDR1 is SGHRS, CDR2 YFSETQ. The CDR3: CASSLPLAYSYNEQFF. The DNA for the CDR3 is TGCGCCAGCAGCTTGCCCTTAGCTTATTCCTACAATGAGCAGTTCTTC.

The chain carries TRBV30 and TRBJ1-2, with D perhaps TRBD1 (6 bases). Trimming took off 2 bases at V and 1 base at J, with 14 bases between the two ends. The germline V gene encodes CDR1 GTSNPN and CDR2 SVGIG (reference sequence). The CDR3 runs 15 residues. The CDR3 region is CAWSYTDRRNYGYTF. CDR3 DNA sequence: TGTGCCTGGAGTTATACGGACAGACGTAACTATGGCTACACCTTC.

The chain couples TRBV12-3 or TRBV12-4 to TRBJ2-2; D unresolved. The CDR3 spans 12 residues. V was cut by 3 bases and J by 8 bases, with 7 bases left in between. The CDR3 bases are TGTGCCAGCAGTTTTTCTCCGGGGGAGCTGTTTTTT. This sequence encodes CASSFSPGELFF.

In DNA, the CDR3 is TGTGCCAGCACCCCCCCCGGGACAGGTTCCTACGAGCAGTACTTC. Its protein is CASTPPGTGSYEQYF. The chain is built from TRBV6-5 and TRBJ2-7, with TRBD1 identical over 8 bases. Germline loops: CDR1 MNHEY, CDR2 SVGAGI. The CDR3 runs 15 residues. V lost 7 bases to trimming and J lost 1 base; unmatched junction nucleotides: 9.

The chain recombines TRBV4-1 with TRBJ2-5; D is unclear. Germline V gene sequence: CDR1 MGHRA, CDR2 YSYEKL. CDR3 size: 14 residues. Deletions cut 3 bases from V and 6 bases from J, with 14 bases between. The CDR3 here is CASSQPFGVKTQYF. The CDR3 DNA reads as TGCGCCAGCAGCCAGCCCTTTGGGGTAAAGACCCAGTACTTC.

V is TRBV12-3 or TRBV12-4 and J is TRBJ2-7; the D is unclear. The CDR3 totals 12 residues. Trimming left V 6 bases short and J 9 bases short, with 15 bases between. The CDR3 DNA sequence: TGTGCCAGCAGCCCTACGCCCGCCTTGCAGTACTTC. Encoded protein: CASSPTPALQYF.

This chain connects TRBV5-6 to TRBJ1-6; tentatively, D is TRBD1 (5 bases). CDR1 and CDR2 from the germline V gene are SGHDT and YYEEEE. The CDR3 extends over 16 amino acids. The V gene lost 0 bases and the J gene lost 8 bases, with 15 bases spanning the gap. The CDR3 loop is CASSLVGAGQDSPLHF. Here the CDR3 DNA reads TGTGCCAGCAGCTTGGTAGGTGCAGGGCAAGATTCACCCCTCCACTTT.

Written as DNA, the CDR3 is TGTGCCATCAGTGACGGGGGCGGACAGCCCCAGCATTTT. Protein: CAISDGGGQPQHF. The chain carries TRBV10-3 and TRBJ1-5, with D possibly being TRBD1 (6 bases). Germline-derived CDR1 and CDR2 are ENHRY and SYGVKD. V dropped 3 bases and J dropped 7 bases, with 10 bases sitting between them. The CDR3 covers 13 residues.

The chain couples TRBV6-5 to TRBJ1-3, with a possible D match to TRBD1 (5 bases). The CDR3 totals 13 residues. Per germline, CDR1 MNHEY and CDR2 SVGAGI. Trimming stripped 2 bases from V and 7 bases from J, with 9 bases between. The CDR3 DNA reads TGTGCCAGCAGTTACGGGCAGGGCAACACCATATATTTT. Its translation: CASSYGQGNTIYF.